The T cell receptor (beta chain) described here comes from a study of T cell changes during pregnancy in multiple sclerosis. Repertoires were generated with immunoSEQ multiplex PCR, while TCRdb's copy carries only in-frame clones and drops some. The sample carries approximately 57,000 clones, 80% to 95% recorded once. CDR1 and CDR2 (germline): LGHNA, YNFKEQ. V gave up 0 bases and J gave up 4 bases, with 14 bases separating them. This CDR3 contains 16 residues. This receptor was obtained from a female donor in good health, enrolled as a control in a pregnancy study. This chain connects TRBV4-2 to TRBJ2-3; D not certain. Sequencing used peripheral blood, obtained after pregnancy. CDR3 sequence (DNA): TGTGCCAGCAGCCAAGATTCAGCGAATAGTGCAGATACGCAGTATTTT. Protein: CASSQDSANSADTQYF.